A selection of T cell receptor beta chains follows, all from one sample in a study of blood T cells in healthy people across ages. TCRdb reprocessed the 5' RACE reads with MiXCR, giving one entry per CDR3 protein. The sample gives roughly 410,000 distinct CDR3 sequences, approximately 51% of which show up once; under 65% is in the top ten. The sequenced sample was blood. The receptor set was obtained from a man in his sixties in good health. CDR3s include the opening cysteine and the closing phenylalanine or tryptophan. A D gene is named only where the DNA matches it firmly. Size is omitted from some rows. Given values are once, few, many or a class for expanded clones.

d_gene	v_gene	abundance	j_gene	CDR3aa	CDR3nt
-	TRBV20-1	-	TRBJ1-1	CSATTDRSEAFF	TGCAGTGCGACCACCGACAGGTCTGAAGCTTTCTTT
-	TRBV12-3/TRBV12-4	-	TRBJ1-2	CASNPGEAYGYTF	TGTGCCAGCAACCCGGGTGAAGCCTATGGCTACACCTTC
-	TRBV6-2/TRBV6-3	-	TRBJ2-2	CVSSSLPDGELFF	TGTGTCAGCAGTTCGCTACCGGATGGGGAGCTGTTTTTT
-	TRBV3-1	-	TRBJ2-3	CASSQDRATQYF	TGTGCCAGCAGCCAAGATCGTGCCACGCAGTATTTT
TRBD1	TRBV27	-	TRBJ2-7	CASSPRDREYNEQYF	TGTGCCAGCAGTCCCCGGGACAGGGAATACAATGAGCAGTACTTC
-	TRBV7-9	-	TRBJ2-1	CASSLRAGLPGDEQFF	TGTGCCAGCAGCTTAAGGGCGGGACTCCCCGGGGATGAGCAGTTCTTC
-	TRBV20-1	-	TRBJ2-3	CSARGVGGVDTQYF	TGCAGTGCTAGGGGCGTGGGGGGTGTAGATACGCAGTATTTT
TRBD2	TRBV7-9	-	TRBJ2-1	CASSLGFTAGVQNEQFF	TGTGCCAGCAGCTTAGGGTTTACAGCGGGAGTGCAGAATGAGCAGTTCTTC
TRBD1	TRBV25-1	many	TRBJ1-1	CASSRTGGTEAFF	TGTGCCAGCAGTCGGACAGGGGGGACTGAAGCTTTCTTT
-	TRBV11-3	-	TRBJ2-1	CASSSALPGNEQFF	TGTGCCAGCAGCTCGGCCCTGCCGGGCAATGAGCAGTTCTTC
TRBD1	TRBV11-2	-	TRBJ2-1	CASSWTGDCNEQFF	TGTGCCAGCAGCTGGACAGGGGATTGCAATGAGCAGTTCTTC
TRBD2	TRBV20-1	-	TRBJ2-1	CSARDPLGAGDRDEQFF	TGCAGTGCTAGAGACCCCTTAGGAGCGGGAGACCGGGATGAGCAGTTCTTC
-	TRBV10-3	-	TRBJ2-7	CAISDVWADEQYF	TGTGCCATCAGTGATGTGTGGGCGGACGAGCAGTACTTC
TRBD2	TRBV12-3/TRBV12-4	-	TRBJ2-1	CASSTSGTSVNEQFF	TGTGCCAGCAGCACATCCGGGACTAGTGTCAATGAGCAGTTCTTC
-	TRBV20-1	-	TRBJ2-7	CSAREGEQYF	TGCAGTGCTAGAGAGGGGGAGCAGTACTTC
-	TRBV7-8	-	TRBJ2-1	CASSLVAGVYNEQFF	TGTGCCAGCAGCCTGGTGGCAGGAGTCTACAATGAGCAGTTCTTC
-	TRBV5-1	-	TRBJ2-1	CASSLVRVEQFF	TGCGCCAGCAGCTTGGTCCGCGTTGAGCAGTTCTTC
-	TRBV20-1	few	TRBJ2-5	CSAKTGETQYF	TGCAGTGCCAAGACTGGGGAGACCCAGTACTTC
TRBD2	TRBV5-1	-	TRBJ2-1	CASSPSRTSGGVDEQFF	TGCGCCAGCAGCCCCTCTCGGACTAGCGGGGGAGTGGATGAGCAGTTCTTC
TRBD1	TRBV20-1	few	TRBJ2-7	CSAGGMTYEQYF	TGCAGTGCAGGGGGCATGACCTACGAGCAGTACTTC
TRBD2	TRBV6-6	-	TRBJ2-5	CASRQAGEMGTQYF	TGTGCCAGCCGGCAGGCGGGAGAAATGGGGACCCAGTACTTC
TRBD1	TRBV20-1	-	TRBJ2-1	CSARSPGQGARNEQFF	TGCAGTGCCCGCAGTCCCGGACAGGGGGCCAGGAATGAGCAGTTCTTC
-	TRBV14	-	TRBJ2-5	CASAGTAQRTQYF	TGTGCCAGCGCGGGAACGGCCCAAAGGACCCAGTACTTC
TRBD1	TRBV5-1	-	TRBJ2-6	CASSLAPGTGNAGANVLTF	TGCGCCAGCAGCTTGGCACCGGGGACAGGGAACGCTGGGGCCAACGTCCTGACTTTC
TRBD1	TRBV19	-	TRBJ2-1	CASSIGGQGRFSYNEQFF	TGTGCCAGTAGTATAGGTGGACAGGGGCGGTTTTCATACAATGAGCAGTTCTTC
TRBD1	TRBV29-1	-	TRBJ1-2	CSVGEGAVVYGYTF	TGCAGCGTTGGTGAGGGGGCCGTAGTCTATGGCTACACCTTC
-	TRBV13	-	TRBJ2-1	CASSPGVHEQFF	TGTGCCAGCAGCCCAGGGGTACATGAGCAGTTCTTC
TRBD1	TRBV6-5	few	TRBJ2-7	CASSHRDSSYEQYF	TGTGCCAGCAGCCACCGGGACAGCTCCTACGAGCAGTACTTC
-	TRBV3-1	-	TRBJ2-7	CASSRAPYEQYF	TGTGCCAGCTCGAGGGCTCCCTACGAGCAGTACTTC
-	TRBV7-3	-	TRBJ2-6	CASSSSATSSGANVLTF	TGTGCCAGCAGCTCGTCAGCGACGAGCTCTGGGGCCAACGTCCTGACTTTC
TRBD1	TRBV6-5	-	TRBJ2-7	CASRGTARYEQYF	TGTGCCAGCAGGGGGACAGCTCGGTACGAGCAGTACTTC
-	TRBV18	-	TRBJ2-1	CASPLTGYDEQFF	TGTGCCAGCCCCCTCACAGGGTATGATGAGCAGTTCTTC
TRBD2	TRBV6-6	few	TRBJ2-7	CASSSPGLANYEQYF	TGTGCCAGCAGTTCCCCGGGACTAGCGAACTACGAGCAGTACTTC
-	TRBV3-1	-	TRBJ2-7	CASSQGAVGEQYF	TGTGCCAGCAGCCAAGGTGCCGTCGGTGAGCAGTACTTC
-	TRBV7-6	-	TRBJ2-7	CASIIGSYPYEQYF	TGTGCCAGCATCATAGGGTCCTACCCCTACGAGCAGTACTTC
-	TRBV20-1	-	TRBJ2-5	CSASRLSGETQYF	TGCAGTGCTAGTCGCCTCTCGGGGGAGACCCAGTACTTC
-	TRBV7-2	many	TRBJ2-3	CASSLGVADTQYF	TGTGCCAGCAGCTTAGGTGTTGCAGATACGCAGTATTTT
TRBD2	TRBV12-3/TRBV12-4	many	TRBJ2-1	CASSLVAGASEQFF	TGTGCCAGCAGTTTAGTAGCGGGGGCCAGTGAGCAGTTCTTC
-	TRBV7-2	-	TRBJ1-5	CASSRDTIPNQPQHF	TGTGCCAGCAGCCGGGACACGATACCCAATCAGCCCCAGCATTTT
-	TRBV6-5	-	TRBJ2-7	CASSPDFYEQYF	TGTGCCAGCAGTCCCGACTTCTACGAGCAGTACTTC
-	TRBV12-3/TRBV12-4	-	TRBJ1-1	CASTGRGSLFEAFF	TGTGCCAGCACCGGAAGGGGCAGTCTATTTGAAGCTTTCTTT
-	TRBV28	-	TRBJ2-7	CASSTQSSHYYEQYF	TGTGCCAGCAGCACTCAGAGCTCCCATTACTACGAGCAGTACTTC
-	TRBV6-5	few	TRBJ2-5	CASSFSRVETQYF	TGTGCCAGCAGTTTCTCCCGGGTGGAGACCCAGTACTTC
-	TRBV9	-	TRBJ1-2	CASSVEGSGYTF	TGTGCCAGCAGCGTAGAAGGGAGCGGCTACACCTTC
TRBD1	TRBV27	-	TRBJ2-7	CASSFGAGGTYEQYF	TGTGCCAGCAGTTTTGGGGCAGGGGGAACCTACGAGCAGTACTTC
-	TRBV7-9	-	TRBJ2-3	CASSLNQGSSDTQYF	TGTGCCAGCAGCCTTAATCAGGGGTCCTCAGATACGCAGTATTTT
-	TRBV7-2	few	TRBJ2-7	CASSLYSGTASSYEQYF	TGTGCCAGCAGCTTATATTCGGGGACGGCGAGCTCCTACGAGCAGTACTTC
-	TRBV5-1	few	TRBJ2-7	CASSPRLSTYEQYF	TGCGCCAGCAGCCCTAGGCTCTCCACCTACGAGCAGTACTTC
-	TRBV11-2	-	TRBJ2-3	CASSPEEGGTDTQYF	TGTGCCAGCAGCCCCGAGGAGGGGGGCACAGATACGCAGTATTTT
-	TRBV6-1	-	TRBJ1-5	CASSEYGGGYSNQPQHF	TGTGCCAGCAGTGAATATGGCGGCGGTTATAGCAATCAGCCCCAGCATTTT